The 13 T cell receptor beta chains below come from one sample, sequenced in a study of T-cell reconstitution after alpha-beta-depleted transplantation in children (dated by TCRdb to 2016 to 2017). The sample's treatment or condition label is to be understood as: allogeneic hematopoietic cell transplantation with graft depleted of TCRalphabeta T cells and CD19 B cells. The library was prepared using PCR. Reads for this sample came from an Illumina HiSeq 2500. TCR library preparation used molecular barcoding, with unique molecular identifiers applied to normalize quantification of the TCRbeta repertoire. TCRdb reworked the public reads: Q25 trimming with fastp, MiXCR clone assembly, productive beta chains retained. Rows with one shared CDR3 protein collapse into an entry with the most common genes and DNA. Across this sample there are some 840,000 distinct CDR3 sequences, with roughly 15% seen only once. Roughly 5% of the sample is in the top ten clones.

The source was PBMCs, mostly from graft donor cells, collected 360 days after TCRalphabeta/CD19-depleted stem cell transplant. These receptors all stem from a male patient younger than 18 who had a stem cell transplant for acute lymphoblastic leukemia, so the T cells may come from the graft donor.

There are a few counts of this clonotype. J is TRBJ2-7 and V is TRBV29-1; D could derive from TRBD1 or TRBD2 (6 bases each). Trimming left V 4 bases short and J 4 bases short, with 20 bases between. From germline, CDR1 is SQVTM and CDR2 ANQGSEA. This CDR3 comprises 15 residues. The CDR3 here is CSVVNRAGQGYEQYF. CDR3 coding DNA: TGCAGCGTTGTGAACAGGGCGGGGCAGGGGTACGAGCAGTACTTC.

The V gene is TRBV7-9, the J gene TRBJ2-3; TRBD2 agrees at 10 bases. V shed 1 base, J shed 5 bases, and the junction held 9 bases outside the gene matches. This CDR3 has 17 amino acids. In germline, CDR1 is SEHNR, CDR2 FQNEAQ (reference sequence). The CDR3, as DNA: TGTGCCAGCAGCTTAGATTGGAGCGGGAGGGCCGGAGATACGCAGTATTTT. Translated: CASSLDWSGRAGDTQYF.

Only a few counts were recorded for this clonotype. The chain links TRBV12-3 or TRBV12-4 to TRBJ2-1, with D unresolved. The CDR3 covers 14 residues. V gave up 3 bases and J gave up 6 bases, with 12 bases separating them. CDR3 nucleotides: TGTGCCAGCAGTTTCGTCGGGCCCAGCAATGAGCAGTTCTTC. This gives the protein CASSFVGPSNEQFF.

The V gene is TRBV5-5, the J gene TRBJ2-1; the D gene is possibly TRBD2 (5 bases). CDR3 size: 11 residues. The ends were cut back, 4 bases at V and 10 bases at J, with 9 bases in the middle. The germline V gene encodes CDR1 SGHKS and CDR2 YYEKEE (reference sequence). For the CDR3, the DNA is TGTGCCAGCAGCATCCCGGGGGAGCAGTTCTTC. It specifies CASSIPGEQFF.

This clonotype was observed a few times. The chain combines TRBV18 with TRBJ2-7; TRBD1 might be the D (6 bases). Between the trimmed V and J ends, which lost 3 bases and 1 base, there was a span of 22 bases. The CDR3 loop spans 18 amino acids. Germline V CDR1 and CDR2: KGHSH, LQKENI. CDR3 in amino acids: CASSPSRDTRSRSYEQYF. CDR3 DNA sequence: TGTGCCAGCTCACCTAGCCGGGACACTCGCTCGCGGTCCTACGAGCAGTACTTC.

The chain recombines TRBV12-3 or TRBV12-4 with TRBJ2-1; 13 nucleotides line up with TRBD2. V dropped 6 bases and J dropped 7; count of bases not matched to a gene: 6. The CDR3 has 15 residues. CDR3 sequence (DNA): TGTGCCAGCAGCCCGGGACTAGCGGGACGAAATGAGCAGTTCTTC. Protein product: CASSPGLAGRNEQFF.

This chain links TRBV12-3 or TRBV12-4 with TRBJ2-2; D might be TRBD2 (5 bases). This CDR3 spans 14 amino acids. V was pared by 1 base and J by 4 bases, with 7 bases between. CDR3 amino acids: CASSLERTTGELFF. The CDR3 DNA sequence: TGTGCCAGCAGTTTAGAGCGGACCACCGGGGAGCTGTTTTTT.

The table lists this clonotype with a few counts. The chain employs TRBV12-3 or TRBV12-4 and TRBJ2-7, with 10 bases identical to TRBD1. This CDR3 region has 16 residues. With V trimmed by 4 bases and J by 5 bases, 11 bases remained unmatched. The CDR3 here is CASSYPGQGFDHEQYF. DNA for the CDR3: TGTGCCAGCAGTTATCCGGGACAGGGGTTCGACCACGAGCAGTACTTC.

This clonotype was counted ten times or more. This chain connects TRBV13 to TRBJ1-2; no firm D call. This CDR3 contains 15 residues. Germline assignment: CDR1 PRHDT and CDR2 FYEKMQ (reference sequence). Trimming left V 7 bases short and J 7 bases short, with 22 bases between. In nucleotides, the CDR3 is TGTGCCAGCACCGTTAGAGGAGCGGGAAAAAGTGGCTACACCTTC. Its protein product is CASTVRGAGKSGYTF. Variable domain in full (rest from reference TRBV13 and TRBJ1-2): AAGVIQSPRHLIKEKRETATLKCYPIPRHDTVYWYQQGPGQDPQFLISFYEKMQSDKGSIPDRFSAQQFSDYHSELNMSSLELGDSALYFCASTVRGAGKSGYTFGSGTRLTVV.

This clonotype was picked up a small number of times. This chain connects TRBV28 to TRBJ2-7; D perhaps matches TRBD1 (6 bases). The CDR3 runs to 14 residues. From germline, CDR1 is MDHEN and CDR2 SYDVKM. V lost 7 bases, J lost 2 bases, and 15 bases lay in between. The CDR3 reads CASTDHRDPYEQYF. The DNA for the CDR3 is TGTGCCAGCACCGACCACAGGGACCCCTACGAGCAGTACTTC.

The sample holds many counts of this clonotype. The chain recombines TRBV2 with TRBJ2-2; D possibly corresponds to TRBD2 (5 bases). The CDR3 runs to 14 residues. Deletions cut 8 bases from V and 4 bases from J, with 14 bases between. The germline V gene has CDR1 SNHLY and CDR2 FYNNEI. CDR3 coding DNA: TGTGCCAGCGAACCGTTGGAGGTCACCGGGGAGCTGTTTTTT. This sequence encodes CASEPLEVTGELFF.

The gene calls are TRBV20-1 and TRBJ2-7; possibly TRBD1 for D (6 bases). The V and J ends lost 0 bases and 12 bases respectively, with 12 bases between them. Germline loops: CDR1 DFQATT, CDR2 SNEGSKA (reference sequence). This CDR3 region has 11 residues. The DNA for the CDR3 is TGCAGTGCTAGAGACGACGGACAGCCGTACTTC. Translation gives CSARDDGQPYF.

The V gene is TRBV29-1, the J gene TRBJ1-1; D is uncertain. CDR1 and CDR2 from the germline V gene are SQVTM and ANQGSEA. V shed 5 bases and J shed 6 bases, with 10 bases lying between them. This CDR3 contains 11 residues. The CDR3 nucleotides read TGCAGCGTTACGGTTTCCCCTGAAGCTTTCTTT. Its translation: CSVTVSPEAFF.